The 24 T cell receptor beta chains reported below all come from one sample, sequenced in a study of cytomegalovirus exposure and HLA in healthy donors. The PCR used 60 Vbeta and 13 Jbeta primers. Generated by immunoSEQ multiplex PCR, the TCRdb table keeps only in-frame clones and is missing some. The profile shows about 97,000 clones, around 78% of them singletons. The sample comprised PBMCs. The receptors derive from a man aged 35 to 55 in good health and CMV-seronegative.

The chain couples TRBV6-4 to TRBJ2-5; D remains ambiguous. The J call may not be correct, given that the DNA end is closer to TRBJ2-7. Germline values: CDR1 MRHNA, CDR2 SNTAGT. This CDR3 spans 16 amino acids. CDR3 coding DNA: TGTGCCAACAAAACCCCCAGGTTCTCCTACACCTACGAGCAGTACTTC. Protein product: CANKTPRFSYTYEQYF.

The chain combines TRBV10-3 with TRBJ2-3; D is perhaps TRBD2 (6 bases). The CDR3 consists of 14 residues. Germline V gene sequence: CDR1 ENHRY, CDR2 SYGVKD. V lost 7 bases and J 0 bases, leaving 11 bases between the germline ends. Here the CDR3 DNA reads TGTGCCATCAAGGCGGGGTTAAGCACAGATACGCAGTATTTT. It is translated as CAIKAGLSTDTQYF.

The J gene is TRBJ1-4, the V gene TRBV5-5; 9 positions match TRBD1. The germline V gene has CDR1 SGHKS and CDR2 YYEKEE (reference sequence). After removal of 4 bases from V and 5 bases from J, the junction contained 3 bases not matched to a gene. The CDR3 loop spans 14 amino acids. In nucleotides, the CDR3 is TGTGCCAGCAGCCCTGGACAGGGGAATGAAAAACTGTTTTTT. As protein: CASSPGQGNEKLFF.

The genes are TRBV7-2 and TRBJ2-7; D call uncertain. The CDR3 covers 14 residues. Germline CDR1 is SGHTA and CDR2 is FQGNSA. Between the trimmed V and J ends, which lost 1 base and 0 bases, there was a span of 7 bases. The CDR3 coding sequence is TGTGCCAGCAGCTTAGTTGCTAGCTCCTACGAGCAGTACTTC. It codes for CASSLVASSYEQYF.

CDR3 nucleotide sequence: TGCGCCAGCGCGACGGAAGGGAGCTCCTACGAGCAGTACTTC. Amino acid sequence: CASATEGSSYEQYF. V and J are TRBV5-1 and TRBJ2-7, with TRBD2 as a possible D gene (5 bases). Looked up from germline, CDR1 is SGHRS and CDR2 is YFSETQ. The CDR3 covers 14 residues. Trimming stripped 7 bases from V and 0 bases from J, with 14 bases between.

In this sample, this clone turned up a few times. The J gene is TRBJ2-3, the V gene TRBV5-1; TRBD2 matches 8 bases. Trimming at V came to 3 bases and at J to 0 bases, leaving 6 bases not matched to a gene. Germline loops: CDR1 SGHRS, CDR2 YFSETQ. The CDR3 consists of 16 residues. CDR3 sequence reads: CASSSTSVSSTDTQYF. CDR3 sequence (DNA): TGCGCCAGCAGCTCGACTAGCGTCTCTAGCACAGATACGCAGTATTTT. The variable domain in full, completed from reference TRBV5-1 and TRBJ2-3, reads KAGVTQTPRYLIKTRGQQVTLSCSPISGHRSVSWYQQTPGQGLQFLFEYFSETQRNKGNFPGRFSGRQFSNSRSEMNVSTLELGDSALYLCASSSTSVSSTDTQYFGPGTRLTVL.

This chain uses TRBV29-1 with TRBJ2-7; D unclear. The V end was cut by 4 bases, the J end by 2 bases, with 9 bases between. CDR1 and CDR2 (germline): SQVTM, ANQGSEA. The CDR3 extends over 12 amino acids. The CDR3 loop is CSVAGTTYEQYF. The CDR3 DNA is TGCAGCGTTGCAGGTACCACCTACGAGCAGTACTTC.

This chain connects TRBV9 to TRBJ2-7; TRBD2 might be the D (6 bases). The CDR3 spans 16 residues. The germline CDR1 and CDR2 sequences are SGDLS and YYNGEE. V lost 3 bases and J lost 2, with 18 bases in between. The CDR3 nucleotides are TGTGCCAGCAGCGCTACCCCCGGGACTGGAGCCTACGAGCAGTACTTC. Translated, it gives CASSATPGTGAYEQYF.

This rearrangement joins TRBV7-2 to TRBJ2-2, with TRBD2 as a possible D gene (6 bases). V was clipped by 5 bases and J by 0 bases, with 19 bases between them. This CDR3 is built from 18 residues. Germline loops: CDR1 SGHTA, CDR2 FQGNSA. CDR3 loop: CASSPSGRQGANTGELFF. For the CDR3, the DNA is TGTGCCAGCAGCCCGAGCGGGCGGCAGGGTGCGAACACCGGGGAGCTGTTTTTT.

This CDR3 reads CASSPLGGKRDTQYF. DNA of the CDR3: TGTGCCAGCAGCCCCCTGGGGGGGAAGAGGGATACGCAGTATTTT. This chain connects TRBV7-3 to TRBJ2-3, with TRBD2 matching 7 bases. The CDR3 contains 15 residues. J was trimmed by 6 bases and V by 5 bases; bases with no gene match: 11. CDR1 SGHTA and CDR2 FQGTGA come from the germline V gene.

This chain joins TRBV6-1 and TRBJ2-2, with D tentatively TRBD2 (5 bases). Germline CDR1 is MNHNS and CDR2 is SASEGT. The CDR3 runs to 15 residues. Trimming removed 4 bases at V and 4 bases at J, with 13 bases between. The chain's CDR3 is CASSARLGSTGELFF. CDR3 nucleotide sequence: TGTGCCAGCAGTGCCCGACTGGGGAGCACCGGGGAGCTGTTTTTT.

The DNA for the CDR3 is TGTGCCAGCTCACCCGCCGGGACAGGGTTACACAATGAGCAGTTCTTC. Protein: CASSPAGTGLHNEQFF. The chain employs TRBV18 and TRBJ2-1; 9 bases map to TRBD1. CDR1 and CDR2 (germline): KGHSH, LQKENI. Germline trimming cut 3 bases from V and 5 bases from J; bases unmatched to any gene: 8. The CDR3 is 16 amino acids.

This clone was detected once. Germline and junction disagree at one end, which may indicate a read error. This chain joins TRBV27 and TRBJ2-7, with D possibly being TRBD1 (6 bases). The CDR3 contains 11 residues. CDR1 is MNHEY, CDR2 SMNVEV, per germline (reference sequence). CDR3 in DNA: TGTGCCAGCAGGGGGGCCAGGGGCCTGCACTTC. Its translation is CASRGARGLHF.

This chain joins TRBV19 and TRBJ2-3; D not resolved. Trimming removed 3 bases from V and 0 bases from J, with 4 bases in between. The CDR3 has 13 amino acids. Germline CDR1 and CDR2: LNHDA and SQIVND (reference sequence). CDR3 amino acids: CASSIQSTDTQYF. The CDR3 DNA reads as TGTGCCAGTAGTATCCAGAGCACAGATACGCAGTATTTT.

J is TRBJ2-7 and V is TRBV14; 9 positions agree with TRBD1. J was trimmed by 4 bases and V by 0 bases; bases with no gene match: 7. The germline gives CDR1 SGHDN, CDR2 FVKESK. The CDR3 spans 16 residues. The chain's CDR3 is CASSQEAGQGWYEQYF. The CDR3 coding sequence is TGTGCCAGCAGCCAAGAAGCCGGACAGGGGTGGTACGAGCAGTACTTC.

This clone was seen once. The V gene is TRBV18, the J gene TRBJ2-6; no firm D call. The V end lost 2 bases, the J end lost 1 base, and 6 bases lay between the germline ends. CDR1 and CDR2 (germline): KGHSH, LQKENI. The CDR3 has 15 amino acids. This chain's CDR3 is CASSPSPSGANVLTF. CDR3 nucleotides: TGTGCCAGCTCACCATCCCCATCTGGGGCCAACGTCCTGACTTTC. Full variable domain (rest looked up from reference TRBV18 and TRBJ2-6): NAGVMQNPRHLVRRRGQEARLRCSPMKGHSHVYWYRQLPEEGLKFMVYLQKENIIDESGMPKERFSAEFPKEGPSILRIQQVVRGDSAAYFCASSPSPSGANVLTFGAGSRLTVL.

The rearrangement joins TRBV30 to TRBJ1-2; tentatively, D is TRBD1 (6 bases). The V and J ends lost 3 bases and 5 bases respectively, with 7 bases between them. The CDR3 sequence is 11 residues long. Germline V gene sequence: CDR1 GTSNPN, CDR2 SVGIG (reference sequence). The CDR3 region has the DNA TGTGCCTGGAGCAGGGGATATGGCTACACCTTC. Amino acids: CAWSRGYGYTF. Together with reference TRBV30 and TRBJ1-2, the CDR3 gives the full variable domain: SQTIHQWPATLVQPVGSPLSLECTVEGTSNPNLYWYRQAAGRGLQLLFYSVGIGQISSEVPQNLSASRPQDRQFILSSKKLLLSDSGFYLCAWSRGYGYTFGSGTRLTVV.

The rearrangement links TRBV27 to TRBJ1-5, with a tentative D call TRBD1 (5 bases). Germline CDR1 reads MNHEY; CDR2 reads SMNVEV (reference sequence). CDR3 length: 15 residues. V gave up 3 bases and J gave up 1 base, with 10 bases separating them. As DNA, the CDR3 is TGTGCCAGCAGTTTCGAAGGGGCAAGCAATCAGCCCCAGCATTTT. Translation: CASSFEGASNQPQHF.

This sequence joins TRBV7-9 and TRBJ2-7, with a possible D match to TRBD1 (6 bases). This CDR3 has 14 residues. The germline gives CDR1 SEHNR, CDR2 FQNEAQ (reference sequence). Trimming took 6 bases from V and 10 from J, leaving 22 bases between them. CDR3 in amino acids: CASSNPPPRGTQYF. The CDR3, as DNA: TGTGCCAGCAGTAATCCCCCCCCCAGGGGCACCCAGTACTTC.

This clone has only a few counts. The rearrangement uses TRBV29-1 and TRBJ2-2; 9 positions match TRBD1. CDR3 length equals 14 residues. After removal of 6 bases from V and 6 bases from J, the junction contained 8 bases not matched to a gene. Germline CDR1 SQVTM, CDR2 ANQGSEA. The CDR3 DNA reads TGCAGCGTGGCCGGGACAGGGTGGGCCGGGGAGCTGTTTTTT. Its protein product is CSVAGTGWAGELFF.

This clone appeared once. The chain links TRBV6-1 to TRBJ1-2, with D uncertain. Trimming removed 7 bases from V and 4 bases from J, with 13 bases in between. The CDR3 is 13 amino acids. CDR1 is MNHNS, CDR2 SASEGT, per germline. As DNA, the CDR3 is TGTGCCAGCATCGAGTGGAGCCTCTATGGCTACACCTTC. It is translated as CASIEWSLYGYTF.

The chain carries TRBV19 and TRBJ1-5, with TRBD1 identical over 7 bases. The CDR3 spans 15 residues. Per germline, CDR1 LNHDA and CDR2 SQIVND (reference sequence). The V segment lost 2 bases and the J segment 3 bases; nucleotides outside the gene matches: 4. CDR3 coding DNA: TGTGCCAGTAGTATAAGGGGGCGGGACAATCAGCCCCAGCATTTT. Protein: CASSIRGRDNQPQHF.

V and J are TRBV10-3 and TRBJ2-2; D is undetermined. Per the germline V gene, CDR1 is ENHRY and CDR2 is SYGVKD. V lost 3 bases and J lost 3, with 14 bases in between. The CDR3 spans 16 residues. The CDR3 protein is CAISDPRLQYTGELFF. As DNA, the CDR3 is TGTGCCATCAGTGACCCCCGACTCCAATACACCGGGGAGCTGTTTTTT.

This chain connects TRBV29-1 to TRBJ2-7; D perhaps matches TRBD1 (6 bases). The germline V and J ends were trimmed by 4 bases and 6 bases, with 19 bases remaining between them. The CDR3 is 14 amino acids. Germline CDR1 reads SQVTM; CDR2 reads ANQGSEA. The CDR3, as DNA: TGCAGCGTTGGACCGGGACAACTCTTTGGCGAGCAGTACTTC. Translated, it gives CSVGPGQLFGEQYF.